These T cell receptor beta chains were read from a single sample in a study of CD8 T cells in ankylosing spondylitis. TCRdb reprocessed the 5' RACE reads via MiXCR and lists one record per CDR3 protein. This repertoire shows about 700,000 distinct CDR3 sequences, 15% to 20% found once; its top ten account for about 19%. Sample: blood, either unsorted or a sorted T cell fraction (not recorded which). These receptors were collected from a male donor with ankylosing spondylitis. Both conserved end residues are part of each CDR3. The D gene is left open where the match is weak. Clone size, where shown, is once, few, many, or a class for clones that have expanded.

abundance: -
j_gene: TRBJ2-1
v_gene: TRBV9
d_gene: -
CDR3nt: TGTGCCAGCAGTCGTCGAGGGGAAGGGTCTTACAATGAGCAGTTCTTC
CDR3aa: CASSRRGEGSYNEQFF

abundance: -
j_gene: TRBJ2-7
v_gene: TRBV28
d_gene: -
CDR3nt: TGTGCCAGCGCGACAGCTTCCTACGAGCAGTACTTC
CDR3aa: CASATASYEQYF

abundance: -
j_gene: TRBJ1-1
v_gene: TRBV12-3/TRBV12-4
d_gene: -
CDR3nt: TGTGCCAGCTGTTTATCGGGAGGGGGGCTCTCGAACACTGAAGCTTTCTTT
CDR3aa: CASCLSGGGLSNTEAFF

abundance: -
j_gene: TRBJ2-3
v_gene: TRBV24-1
d_gene: TRBD1
CDR3nt: TGTGCCACCAGTGATTCAAGACAGGGGGCGGCAGATACGCAGTATTTT
CDR3aa: CATSDSRQGAADTQYF

abundance: -
j_gene: TRBJ2-1
v_gene: TRBV4-1
d_gene: -
CDR3nt: TGCGCCAGCAGCCCCATTTCCAAGACGGTTACGGATGAGCAGTTCTTC
CDR3aa: CASSPISKTVTDEQFF

abundance: few
j_gene: TRBJ1-5
v_gene: TRBV6-1
d_gene: -
CDR3nt: TGTGCCAGCACCCCAGGGGGCAATCAGCCCCAGCATTTT
CDR3aa: CASTPGGNQPQHF

abundance: many
j_gene: TRBJ2-1
v_gene: TRBV24-1
d_gene: TRBD2
CDR3nt: TGTGCCACCAGTTTCAGCGGGATATACAATGAGCAGTTCTTC
CDR3aa: CATSFSGIYNEQFF

abundance: few
j_gene: TRBJ1-5
v_gene: TRBV20-1
d_gene: -
CDR3nt: TGCAGTGCTAGAGAGGGGAGGGTCGGCCTGGATCAGCCCCAGCATTTT
CDR3aa: CSAREGRVGLDQPQHF

abundance: -
j_gene: TRBJ2-3
v_gene: TRBV9
d_gene: TRBD2
CDR3nt: TGTGCCAGCAGCGCGGAGGGACTAACAGATACGCAGTATTTT
CDR3aa: CASSAEGLTDTQYF

abundance: few
j_gene: TRBJ1-2
v_gene: TRBV5-1
d_gene: -
CDR3nt: TGCGCCAGCAGCTGGGGAGGGACCGAGAACTATGGCTACACCTTC
CDR3aa: CASSWGGTENYGYTF

abundance: many
j_gene: TRBJ1-1
v_gene: TRBV7-2
d_gene: -
CDR3nt: TGTGCCAGCAGCTTAGATTGGCGTGAAGCTTTCTTT
CDR3aa: CASSLDWREAFF

abundance: -
j_gene: TRBJ2-2
v_gene: TRBV12-3/TRBV12-4
d_gene: TRBD1
CDR3nt: TGTGCCAGCAGCCGGGACAGGGACACCGGGGAGCTGTTTTTT
CDR3aa: CASSRDRDTGELFF

abundance: -
j_gene: TRBJ2-7
v_gene: TRBV13
d_gene: -
CDR3nt: TGTGCCAGCAGCTTAGGCCCGGTGTTATCGGACGAGCAGTACTTC
CDR3aa: CASSLGPVLSDEQYF

abundance: -
j_gene: TRBJ1-1
v_gene: TRBV19
d_gene: TRBD1
CDR3nt: TGTGCCTCTAGGGGGCGTGCCACTGAAGCTTTCTTT
CDR3aa: CASRGRATEAFF

abundance: -
j_gene: TRBJ1-4
v_gene: TRBV7-8
d_gene: -
CDR3nt: TGTGCCAGCACCTCTGGGACTTCAAACCGTGAAAAACTGTTTTTT
CDR3aa: CASTSGTSNREKLFF

abundance: -
j_gene: TRBJ2-7
v_gene: TRBV2
d_gene: -
CDR3nt: TGTGCCAGCCGCATCCGGGACACCGGTGACGAGCAGTACTTC
CDR3aa: CASRIRDTGDEQYF

abundance: many
j_gene: TRBJ2-7
v_gene: TRBV12-3/TRBV12-4
d_gene: TRBD1
CDR3nt: TGTGCCAGCACCAGGGGGTCGTCCTACGAGCAGTACTTC
CDR3aa: CASTRGSSYEQYF

abundance: few
j_gene: TRBJ1-3
v_gene: TRBV5-1
d_gene: -
CDR3nt: TGCGCCAGCAGCCCCGGTCGGGCTGGAAACACCATATATTTT
CDR3aa: CASSPGRAGNTIYF

abundance: many
j_gene: TRBJ2-3
v_gene: TRBV30
d_gene: -
CDR3nt: TGTGCCTGGAGTCAGGATGCTAGTGCATATTCAGATACGCAGTATTTT
CDR3aa: CAWSQDASAYSDTQYF

abundance: -
j_gene: TRBJ2-2
v_gene: TRBV7-9
d_gene: TRBD2
CDR3nt: TGTGCCAGCGAGCTAGCGGGAGTGAGGACCGGGGAGCTGTTTTTT
CDR3aa: CASELAGVRTGELFF

abundance: few
j_gene: TRBJ2-7
v_gene: TRBV5-5
d_gene: -
CDR3nt: TGTGCCAGCAGCTCCTCCAGGGGCAGCTACGAGCAGTACTTC
CDR3aa: CASSSSRGSYEQYF

abundance: -
j_gene: TRBJ2-1
v_gene: TRBV10-2
d_gene: -
CDR3nt: TGCGCCAGCGAGGAGGTAGGGGGGGTCGGCAATGAGCAGTTCTTC
CDR3aa: CASEEVGGVGNEQFF

abundance: few
j_gene: TRBJ2-7
v_gene: TRBV7-2
d_gene: TRBD1
CDR3nt: TGTGCCAGCAGCCACCGACAGGGTGGCACCTACGAGCAGTACTTC
CDR3aa: CASSHRQGGTYEQYF

abundance: -
j_gene: TRBJ2-1
v_gene: TRBV5-1
d_gene: TRBD1
CDR3nt: TGCGCCAGCAGCTTGGTCAGGGGGTATTACAATGAGCAGTTCTTC
CDR3aa: CASSLVRGYYNEQFF

abundance: -
j_gene: TRBJ1-6
v_gene: TRBV18
d_gene: -
CDR3nt: TGTGCCAGCTCAACGACGAGCAATGGTTCACCCCTCCACTTT
CDR3aa: CASSTTSNGSPLHF

abundance: many
j_gene: TRBJ1-1
v_gene: TRBV27
d_gene: -
CDR3nt: TGTGCCAGCAGTTTCTCGACCGGTGAAGCTTTCTTT
CDR3aa: CASSFSTGEAFF

abundance: -
j_gene: TRBJ2-1
v_gene: TRBV5-1
d_gene: -
CDR3nt: TGCGCCAGCAGCTTGGCCAGTGCGGCGGGAAATGAGCAGTTCTTC
CDR3aa: CASSLASAAGNEQFF

abundance: many
j_gene: TRBJ1-3
v_gene: TRBV7-9
d_gene: -
CDR3nt: TGTGCCAGCAGCTTACCGGGGATCGGAAACACCATATATTTT
CDR3aa: CASSLPGIGNTIYF

abundance: few
j_gene: TRBJ1-1
v_gene: TRBV20-1
d_gene: -
CDR3nt: TGCAGTGCTAGTCCCCCTGGGTGGGGGGTGAACACTGAAGCTTTCTTT
CDR3aa: CSASPPGWGVNTEAFF